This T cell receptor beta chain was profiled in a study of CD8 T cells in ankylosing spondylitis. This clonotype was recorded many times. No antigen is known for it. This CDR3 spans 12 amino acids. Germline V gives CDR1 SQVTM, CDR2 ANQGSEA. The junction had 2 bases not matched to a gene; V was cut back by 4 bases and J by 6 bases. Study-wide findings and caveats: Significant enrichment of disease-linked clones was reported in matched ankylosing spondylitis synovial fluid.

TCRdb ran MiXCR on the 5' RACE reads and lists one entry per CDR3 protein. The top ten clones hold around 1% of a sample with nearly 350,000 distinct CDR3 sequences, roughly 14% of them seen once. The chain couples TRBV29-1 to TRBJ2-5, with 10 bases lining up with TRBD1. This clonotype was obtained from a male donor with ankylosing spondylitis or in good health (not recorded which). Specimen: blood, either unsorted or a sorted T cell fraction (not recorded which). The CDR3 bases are TGCAGCGTTGGGACAGGGGGGAAGACCCAGTACTTC. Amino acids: CSVGTGGKTQYF.